This TCR beta chain was retrieved from a study of regulatory T cells in long-lasting Graves disease. This clonotype was counted many times. Time point here: newly diagnosed GD, antithyroid drugs for less than 3 months. Researchers made the TCR library from RNA that was extracted from PBMCs. Arm-PCR with iRepertoire HTBI primers amplified the CDR3 regions for these TCR beta libraries. In TCRdb, the multiplex PCR reads were re-called with MiXCR into one record per CDR3 protein. The sample records about 460,000 distinct CDR3 sequences, less than 15% being singletons. These records were also assigned to another study, of T cells in Graves' hyperthyroidism and ophthalmopathy. That study reports: Researchers ran a first-round RT-PCR on the TCR CDR3 using the HTBI primer set. Blood also showed most of the thyroid clonotypes that were expanded above 0.001.

The sample here was peripheral blood mononuclear cells (PBMCs), taken at new diagnosis, from a patient treated with antithyroid drugs. The source is a woman in her 50s with Graves disease.

In nucleotides, the CDR3 is TGCGCCAGCAGCTTGGCCCCCCCGGGCAGGGCCCCCTACGAGCAGTACTTC. This encodes CASSLAPPGRAPYEQYF. The rearrangement joins TRBV5-1 to TRBJ2-7, with D possibly TRBD1 on 5 matching bases. Germline V gives CDR1 SGHRS, CDR2 YFSETQ. CDR3 length equals 17 residues. Deletions cut 0 bases from V and 2 bases from J, with 18 bases between.